This record covers a single T cell receptor beta chain. What it binds is not known. The sample belongs to a study of cytomegalovirus exposure and HLA in healthy donors. Background on the study: Roughly 85 million unique TCRs from HLA-typed donors were held in an early release of data. Study conclusions and caveats: Published work reported that the classifier diagnosed cytomegalovirus status with high specificity and sensitivity.

The germline gives CDR1 SEHNR, CDR2 FQNEAQ (reference sequence). There are 16 residues in the CDR3. Unmatched junction bases numbered 9, after V lost 1 base and J lost 3 bases. The PCR contained 60 Vbeta and 13 Jbeta primers. Libraries were prepared by immunoSEQ multiplex PCR; TCRdb keeps only in-frame clonotypes and omits some of them. The repertoire holds under 75,000 clones, 74% seen once, with approximately 10% in the top ten. The chain carries TRBV7-9 and TRBJ2-7, with TRBD1 matching over 7 bases. Sequencing was done on a sample of PBMCs. The sequence was collected from a human donor in good health. The CDR3 DNA follows: TGTGCCAGCAGCTTAGAGACAGGGCCAAAGATCTACGAGCAGTACTTC. It translates to CASSLETGPKIYEQYF.